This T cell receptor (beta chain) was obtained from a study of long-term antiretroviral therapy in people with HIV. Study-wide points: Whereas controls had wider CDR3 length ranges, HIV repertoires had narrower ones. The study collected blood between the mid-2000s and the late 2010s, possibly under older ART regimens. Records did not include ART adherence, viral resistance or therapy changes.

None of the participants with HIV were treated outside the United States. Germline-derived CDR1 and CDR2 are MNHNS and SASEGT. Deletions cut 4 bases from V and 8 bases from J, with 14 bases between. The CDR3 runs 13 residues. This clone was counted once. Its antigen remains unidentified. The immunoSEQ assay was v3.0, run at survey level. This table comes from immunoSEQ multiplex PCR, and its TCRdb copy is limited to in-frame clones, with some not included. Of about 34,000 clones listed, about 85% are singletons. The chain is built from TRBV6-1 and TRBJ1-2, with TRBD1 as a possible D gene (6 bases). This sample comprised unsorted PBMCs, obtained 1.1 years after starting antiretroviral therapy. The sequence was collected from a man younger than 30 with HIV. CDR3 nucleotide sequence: TGTGCCAGCAGTGTCGACAGGCCGTACGGCTACACCTTC. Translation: CASSVDRPYGYTF.